This entry describes one TCR beta chain. Its antigen is not identified. This specimen comes from a study of response to subunit inactivated influenza vaccine. A single record per CDR3 protein comes from TCRdb applying MiXCR to the RT-PCR reads. The repertoire holds 500,000 or so distinct CDR3 sequences, with roughly 9.8% as singletons. Broader study findings: Authors suggested seasonal influenza vaccinations each recruit few new T cells.

The germline V gene has CDR1 SGDLS and CDR2 YYNGEE. The CDR3 consists of 16 residues. The ends were cut back, 0 bases at V and 1 base at J, with 12 bases in the middle. V is TRBV9 and J is TRBJ2-3; a weak D match, TRBD1 (6 bases). The sample in question was PBMCs from blood, obtained 35 to 45 days after vaccination. The sequence derives from a man aged 50-60 years who received an inactivated influenza vaccine. The CDR3 reads CASSVATGWGTDTQYF. The CDR3 nucleotides read TGTGCCAGCAGCGTAGCGACAGGATGGGGCACAGATACGCAGTATTTT.